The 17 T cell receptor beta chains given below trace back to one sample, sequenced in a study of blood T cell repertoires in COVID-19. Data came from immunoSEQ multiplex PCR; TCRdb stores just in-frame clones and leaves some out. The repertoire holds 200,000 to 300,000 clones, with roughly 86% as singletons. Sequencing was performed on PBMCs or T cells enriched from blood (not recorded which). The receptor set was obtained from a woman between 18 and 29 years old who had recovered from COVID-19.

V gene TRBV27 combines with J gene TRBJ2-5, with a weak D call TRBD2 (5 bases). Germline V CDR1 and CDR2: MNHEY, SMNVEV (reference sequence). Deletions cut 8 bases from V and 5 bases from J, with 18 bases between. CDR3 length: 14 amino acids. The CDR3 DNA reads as TGTGCCAGCTCCTACTCAGCGGATGGGGAGACCCAGTACTTC. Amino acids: CASSYSADGETQYF.

CDR3 sequence (DNA): TGCGCCAGCAGCATCCGGGACAGAGAAAATTCACCCCTCCACTTT. Its protein is CASSIRDRENSPLHF. V and J are TRBV5-1 and TRBJ1-6; 7 bases line up with TRBD1. The V gene's germline CDR1 is SGHRS and CDR2 YFSETQ. The CDR3 loop spans 15 amino acids. V was pared by 4 bases and J by 7 bases, with 8 bases of the junction left unmatched.

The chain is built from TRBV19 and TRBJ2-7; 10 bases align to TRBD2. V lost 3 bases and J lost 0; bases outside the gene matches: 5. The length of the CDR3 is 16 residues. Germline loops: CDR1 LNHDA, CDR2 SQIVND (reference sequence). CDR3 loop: CASSMSGGASSYEQYF. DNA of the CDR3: TGTGCCAGTAGTATGAGCGGGGGGGCGAGCTCCTACGAGCAGTACTTC.

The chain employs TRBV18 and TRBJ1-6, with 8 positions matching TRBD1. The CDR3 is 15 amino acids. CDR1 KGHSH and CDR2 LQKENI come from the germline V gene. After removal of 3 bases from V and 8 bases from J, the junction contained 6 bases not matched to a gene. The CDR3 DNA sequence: TGTGCCAGCTCACCCGGACAGGGTATCGATTCACCCCTCCACTTT. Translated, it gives CASSPGQGIDSPLHF.

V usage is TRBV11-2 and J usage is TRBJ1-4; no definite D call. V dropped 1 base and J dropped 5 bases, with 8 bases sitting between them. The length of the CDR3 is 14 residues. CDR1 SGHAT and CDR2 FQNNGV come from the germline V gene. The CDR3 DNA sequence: TGTGCCAGCAGCTTAGTAAACAGAAATGAAAAACTGTTTTTT. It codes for CASSLVNRNEKLFF.

The CDR3: CASSEFTGFEQYF. In nucleotides, the CDR3 is TGTGCCAGCAGTGAATTTACAGGGTTCGAGCAGTACTTC. The chain joins TRBV25-1 to TRBJ2-7; D might be TRBD1 (6 bases). V lost 1 base, J lost 6 bases, and 10 bases lay in between. The CDR3 is 13 amino acids. Germline V CDR1 and CDR2: MGHDK, SYGVNS.

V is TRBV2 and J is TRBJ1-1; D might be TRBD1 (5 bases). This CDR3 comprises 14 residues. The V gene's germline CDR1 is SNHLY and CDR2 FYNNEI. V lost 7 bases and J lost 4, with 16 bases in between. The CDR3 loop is CASTPEYRGTEAFF. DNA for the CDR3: TGTGCCAGCACCCCAGAGTATAGGGGCACTGAAGCTTTCTTT.

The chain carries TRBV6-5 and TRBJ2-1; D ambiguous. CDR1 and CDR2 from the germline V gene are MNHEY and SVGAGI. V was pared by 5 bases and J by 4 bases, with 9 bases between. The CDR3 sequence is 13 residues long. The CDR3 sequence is CASSLTGYNEQFF. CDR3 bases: TGTGCCAGCAGTCTGACTGGGTACAATGAGCAGTTCTTC.

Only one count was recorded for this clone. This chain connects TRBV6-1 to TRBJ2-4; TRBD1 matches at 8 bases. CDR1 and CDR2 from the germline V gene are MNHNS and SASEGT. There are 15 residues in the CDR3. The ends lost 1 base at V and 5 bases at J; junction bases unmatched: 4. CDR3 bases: TGTGCCAGCAGTGAAGGGACAGGGCTTCAAAACATTCAGTACTTC. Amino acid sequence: CASSEGTGLQNIQYF.

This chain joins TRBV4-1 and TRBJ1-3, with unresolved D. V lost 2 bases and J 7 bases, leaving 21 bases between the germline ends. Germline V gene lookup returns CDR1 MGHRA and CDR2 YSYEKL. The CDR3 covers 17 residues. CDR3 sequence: CASSQPPPREVFNTIYF. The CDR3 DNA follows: TGCGCCAGCAGCCAACCGCCCCCTCGGGAGGTTTTCAACACCATATATTTT.

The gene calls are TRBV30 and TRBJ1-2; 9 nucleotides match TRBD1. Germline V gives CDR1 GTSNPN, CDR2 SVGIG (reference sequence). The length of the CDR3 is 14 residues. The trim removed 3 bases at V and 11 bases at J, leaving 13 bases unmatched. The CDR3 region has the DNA TGTGCCTGGAGCGATGTTGCGGGACAGGGTCGGTACACCTTC. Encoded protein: CAWSDVAGQGRYTF.

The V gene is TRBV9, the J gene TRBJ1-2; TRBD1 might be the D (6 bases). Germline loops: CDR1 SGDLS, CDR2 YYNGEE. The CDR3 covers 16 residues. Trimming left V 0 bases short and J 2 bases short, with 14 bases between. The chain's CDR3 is CASSVVPRGDNYGYTF. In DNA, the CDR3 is TGTGCCAGCAGCGTAGTTCCCAGGGGTGACAACTATGGCTACACCTTC.

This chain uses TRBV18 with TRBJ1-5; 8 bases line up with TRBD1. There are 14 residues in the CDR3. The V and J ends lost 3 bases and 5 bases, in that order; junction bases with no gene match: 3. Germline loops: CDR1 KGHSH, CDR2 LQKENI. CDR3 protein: CASSPGQGHQPQHF. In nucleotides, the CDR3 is TGTGCCAGCTCACCCGGACAGGGCCATCAGCCCCAGCATTTT.

CDR3 loop: CASSPGTVLGQPQHF. CDR3 nucleotide sequence: TGCGCCAGCAGCCCTGGGACAGTCCTCGGTCAGCCCCAGCATTTT. The gene calls are TRBV5-1 and TRBJ1-5; 7 bases are a match to TRBD1. The CDR3 loop spans 15 amino acids. J was trimmed by 6 bases and V by 4 bases; bases with no gene match: 10. CDR1 and CDR2 from the germline V gene are SGHRS and YFSETQ.

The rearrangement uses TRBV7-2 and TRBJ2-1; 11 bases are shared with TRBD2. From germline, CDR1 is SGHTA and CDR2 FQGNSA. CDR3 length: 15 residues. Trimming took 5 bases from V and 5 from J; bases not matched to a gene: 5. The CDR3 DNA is TGTGCCAGCAGCCGTAGACTAGCGGGGAACAATGAGCAGTTCTTC. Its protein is CASSRRLAGNNEQFF.

The CDR3 loop is CASRLADRRGQPQHF. The CDR3 DNA reads TGTGCAAGTCGCTTGGCGGACAGGCGGGGTCAGCCCCAGCATTTT. The chain employs TRBV12-2 and TRBJ1-5; TRBD1, the D gene given by the table, was not confirmed from the DNA. TRBV12-2 is a known pseudogene. CDR3 length: 15 amino acids.

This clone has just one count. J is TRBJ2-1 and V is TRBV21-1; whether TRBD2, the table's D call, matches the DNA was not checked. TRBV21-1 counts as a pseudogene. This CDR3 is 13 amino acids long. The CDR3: CASSKLSRNEQFF. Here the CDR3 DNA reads TGTGCCAGCAGCAAATTGTCCCGCAATGAGCAGTTCTTC.